The clone carrying this TCR beta chain was seen many times. Its antigen remains unknown. The sample comes from a study of glioma-infiltrating T cells. Germline-derived CDR1 and CDR2 are MNHEY and SVGEGT. The CDR3 consists of 16 residues. The ends lost 5 bases at V and 3 bases at J; junction bases unmatched: 11. Study-level findings and limits: Above-expected tissue-blood divergence occurred in all gliomas, most in low-grade ones. Tissue and blood shared very few CDR3 sequences.

Using RNA template, CDR3s of TCR alpha and beta were amplified with iRepertoire arm-PCR. Input was about 95-400 ng of tissue mRNA or PBMC total RNA. In TCRdb, the multiplex PCR reads were re-called with MiXCR into one record per CDR3 protein. This sample carries over 100,000 distinct CDR3 sequences, about 25% of them seen once, and the ten largest clones take just under 35%. Sequenced: glioma tissue, nonneoplastic brain tissue, or PBMCs (not recorded which). The genes are TRBV6-2 or TRBV6-3 and TRBJ2-3; 7 bases align to TRBD2. This receptor was obtained from a human donor with low-grade glioma or glioblastoma, undergoing nonglioma brain surgery, or in good health (not recorded which). The CDR3 is CASSIQTSRWTDTQYF. CDR3 coding DNA: TGTGCCAGCAGTATTCAGACTAGCAGGTGGACAGATACGCAGTATTTT.